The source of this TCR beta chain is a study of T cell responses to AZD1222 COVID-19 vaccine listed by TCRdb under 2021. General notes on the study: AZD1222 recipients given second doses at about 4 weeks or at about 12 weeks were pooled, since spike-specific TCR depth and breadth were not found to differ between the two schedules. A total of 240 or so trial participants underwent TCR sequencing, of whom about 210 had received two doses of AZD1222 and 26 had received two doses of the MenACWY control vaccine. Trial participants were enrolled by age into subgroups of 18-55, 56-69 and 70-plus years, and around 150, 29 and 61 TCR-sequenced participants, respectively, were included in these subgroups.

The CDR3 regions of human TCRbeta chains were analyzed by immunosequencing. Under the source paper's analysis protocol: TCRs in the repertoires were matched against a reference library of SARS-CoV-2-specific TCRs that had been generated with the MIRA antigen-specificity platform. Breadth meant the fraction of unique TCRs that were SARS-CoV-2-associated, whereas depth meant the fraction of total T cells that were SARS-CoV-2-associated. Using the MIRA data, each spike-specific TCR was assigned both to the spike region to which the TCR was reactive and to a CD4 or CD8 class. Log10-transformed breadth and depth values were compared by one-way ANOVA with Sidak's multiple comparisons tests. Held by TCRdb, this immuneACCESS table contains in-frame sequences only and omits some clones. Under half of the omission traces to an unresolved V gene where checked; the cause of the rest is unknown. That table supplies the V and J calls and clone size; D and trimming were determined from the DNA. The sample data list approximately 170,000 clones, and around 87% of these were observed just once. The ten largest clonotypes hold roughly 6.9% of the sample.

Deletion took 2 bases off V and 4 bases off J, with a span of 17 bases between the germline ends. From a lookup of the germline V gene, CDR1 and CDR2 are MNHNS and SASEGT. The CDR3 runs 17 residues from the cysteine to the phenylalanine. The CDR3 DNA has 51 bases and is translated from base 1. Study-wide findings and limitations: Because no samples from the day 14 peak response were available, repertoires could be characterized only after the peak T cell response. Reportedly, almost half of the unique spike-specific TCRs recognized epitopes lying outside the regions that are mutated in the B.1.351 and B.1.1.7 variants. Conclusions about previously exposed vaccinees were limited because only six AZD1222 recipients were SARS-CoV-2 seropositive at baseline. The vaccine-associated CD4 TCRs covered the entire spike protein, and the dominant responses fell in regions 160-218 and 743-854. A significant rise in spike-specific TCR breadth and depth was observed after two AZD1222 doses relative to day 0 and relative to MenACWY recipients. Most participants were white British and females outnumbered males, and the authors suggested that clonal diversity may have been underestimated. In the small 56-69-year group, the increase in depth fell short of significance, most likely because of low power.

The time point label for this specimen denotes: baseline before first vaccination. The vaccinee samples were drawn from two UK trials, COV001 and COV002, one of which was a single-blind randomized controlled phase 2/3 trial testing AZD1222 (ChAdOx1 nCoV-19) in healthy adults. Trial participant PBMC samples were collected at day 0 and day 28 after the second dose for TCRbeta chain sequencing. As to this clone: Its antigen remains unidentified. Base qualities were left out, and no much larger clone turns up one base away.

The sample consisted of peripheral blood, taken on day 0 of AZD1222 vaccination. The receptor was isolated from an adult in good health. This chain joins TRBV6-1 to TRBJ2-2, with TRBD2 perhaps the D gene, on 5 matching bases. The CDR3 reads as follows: CASSEFSGRSGTGELFF. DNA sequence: TGTGCCAGCAGTGAATTCAGCGGACGGTCGGGCACCGGGGAGCTGTTTTTT.